The rows below give T cell receptor beta chains drawn from one sample of a study of shared clonotypes between healthy human individuals. Method: immunoSEQ multiplex PCR; TCRdb's copy keeps in-frame clones and lacks some. Of approximately 2.3 million clones in the sample, 93% were seen once. Material for sequencing was naive CD4+ T cells from PBMCs. These receptors originate from a man younger than 35 in good health. Some clones in this sample may be carry-over from other donors' samples. Both conserved end residues are part of each CDR3. D genes are given only for firm matches. Size values are once, few and many counts, or a class for expanded clones, and some rows have none.

V gene	D gene	clone size	J gene	CDR3 protein	CDR3 DNA
TRBV27	TRBD2	few	TRBJ2-5	CASSPGVAGDETQYF	TGTGCCAGCAGTCCCGGGGTAGCGGGAGACGAGACCCAGTACTTC
TRBV18	NA	once	TRBJ1-4	CASSPREGDEKLFF	TGTGCCAGCTCACCAAGAGAAGGAGATGAAAAACTGTTTTTT
TRBV5-4	NA	NA	TRBJ2-1	CASSLGMNEQFF	TGTGCCAGCAGCTTGGGGATGAATGAGCAGTTCTTC
TRBV6-1	TRBD1	NA	TRBJ2-7	CASTLRGQPGEQYF	TGTGCCAGCACGCTAAGGGGGCAGCCGGGGGAGCAGTACTTC
TRBV7-2	NA	NA	TRBJ2-2	CASSLATDTGELFF	TGTGCCAGCAGCTTAGCCACAGACACCGGGGAGCTGTTTTTT
TRBV28	NA	NA	TRBJ2-1	CASSLGQVYNEQFF	TGTGCCAGCAGTTTAGGGCAGGTCTACAATGAGCAGTTCTTC
TRBV2	NA	NA	TRBJ2-7	CASSDQGTYYEQYF	TGTGCCAGCAGTGATCAGGGGACCTATTACGAGCAGTACTTC
TRBV7-2	NA	once	TRBJ2-5	CASSRWGGQETQYF	TGTGCCAGCAGCCGGTGGGGTGGACAAGAGACCCAGTACTTC
TRBV7-2	NA	NA	TRBJ1-3	CASSPGGSGNTIYF	TGTGCCAGCAGCCCCGGGGGCAGCGGAAACACCATATATTTT
TRBV6-6	NA	NA	TRBJ2-7	CASSYTGGQSYEQYF	TGTGCCAGCAGTTACACCGGGGGACAGTCCTACGAGCAGTACTTC
TRBV18	NA	once	TRBJ2-3	CASSRRAPDTQYF	TGTGCCAGCTCACGCAGGGCCCCAGATACGCAGTATTTT
TRBV4-1	NA	NA	TRBJ1-1	CASSQERGGKWVFF	TGCGCCAGCAGCCAAGAAAGGGGGGGTAAGTGGGTATTCTTT
TRBV10-3	NA	NA	TRBJ1-1	CAISDPPGESNTEAFF	TGTGCCATCAGTGATCCACCGGGGGAGTCGAACACTGAAGCTTTCTTT
TRBV2	TRBD1	NA	TRBJ2-5	CASIQTGGQETQYF	TGTGCCAGCATACAGACAGGGGGACAAGAGACCCAGTACTTC
TRBV11-2	NA	NA	TRBJ1-1	CASSLDQWGREAFF	TGTGCCAGCAGCTTAGATCAATGGGGTCGGGAAGCTTTCTTT
TRBV30	NA	NA	TRBJ1-2	CAWSVRGLGDGYTF	TGTGCCTGGAGTGTTCGAGGTTTAGGAGATGGCTACACCTTC
TRBV7-4	NA	NA	TRBJ1-5	CASSPEGGHHQPQHF	TGTGCCAGCAGCCCAGAGGGGGGCCACCATCAGCCCCAGCATTTT
TRBV28	NA	NA	TRBJ1-1	CASDSTNTEAFF	TGTGCCAGCGACAGCACGAACACTGAAGCTTTCTTT
TRBV6-5	NA	NA	TRBJ2-2	CASSSTGNTGELFF	TGTGCCAGCAGTTCCACAGGGAACACCGGGGAGCTGTTTTTT
TRBV5-6	NA	NA	TRBJ2-1	CASTLLDEQFF	TGTGCCAGCACCCTCTTGGATGAGCAGTTCTTC
TRBV7-3	NA	NA	TRBJ2-5	CASSLSGYQETQYF	TGTGCCAGCAGTCTGAGCGGGTACCAAGAGACCCAGTACTTC
TRBV28	NA	NA	TRBJ1-5	CASSSGNQPQHF	TGTGCCAGCAGTTCTGGGAATCAGCCCCAGCATTTT
TRBV6-1	NA	NA	TRBJ2-3	CASSVQRSDTQYF	TGTGCCAGCAGTGTACAGAGATCTGATACGCAGTATTTT
TRBV2	NA	NA	TRBJ2-7	CASKTETYEQYF	TGTGCCAGTAAGACAGAAACCTACGAGCAGTACTTC